One sample yielded the 2 T cell receptor beta chains listed below, sequenced in a study of radiotherapy plus CTLA-4 blockade in lung cancer. Data came from immunoSEQ multiplex PCR; TCRdb stores just in-frame clones and leaves some out. The repertoire holds 34,000 or so clones, with 60% to 85% as singletons. Sequenced here: peripheral blood, sampled from a patient treated with radiotherapy plus ipilimumab. Source of these receptors: a human donor with non-small cell lung cancer that progressed on radiotherapy plus ipilimumab.

The chain joins TRBV27 to TRBJ2-7; 11 positions match TRBD2. Germline V gene sequence: CDR1 MNHEY, CDR2 SMNVEV (reference sequence). There are 15 residues in the CDR3. The ends lost 5 bases at V and 0 bases at J; junction bases unmatched: 3. The CDR3 reads CASSPLAGGSYEQYF. DNA of the CDR3: TGTGCCAGCAGTCCCCTAGCGGGAGGCTCCTACGAGCAGTACTTC.

This clone was detected once. This sequence joins TRBV13 and TRBJ2-3, with D maybe TRBD2 (6 bases). The CDR3 length is 16 residues. V lost 1 base to trimming and J lost 0 bases, with 11 bases between them. Germline assignment: CDR1 PRHDT and CDR2 FYEKMQ (reference sequence). As DNA, the CDR3 is TGTGCCAGCAGCTTAGTGGGGGGACCAAGCACAGATACGCAGTATTTT. Its translation is CASSLVGGPSTDTQYF.